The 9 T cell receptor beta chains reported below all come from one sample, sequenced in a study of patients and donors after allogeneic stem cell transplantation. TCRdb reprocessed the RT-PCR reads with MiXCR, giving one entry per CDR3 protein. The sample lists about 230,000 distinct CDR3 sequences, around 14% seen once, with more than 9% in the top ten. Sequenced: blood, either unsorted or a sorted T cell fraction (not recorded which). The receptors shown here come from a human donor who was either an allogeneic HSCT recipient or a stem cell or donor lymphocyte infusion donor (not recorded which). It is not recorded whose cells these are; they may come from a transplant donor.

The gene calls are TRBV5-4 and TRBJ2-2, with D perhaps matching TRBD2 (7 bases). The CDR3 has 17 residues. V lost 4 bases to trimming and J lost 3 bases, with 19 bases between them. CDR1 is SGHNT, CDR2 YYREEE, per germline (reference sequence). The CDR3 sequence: CASSDRGGGEDTGELFF. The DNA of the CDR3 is TGTGCCAGCAGCGACAGAGGGGGGGGCGAGGACACCGGGGAGCTGTTTTTT.

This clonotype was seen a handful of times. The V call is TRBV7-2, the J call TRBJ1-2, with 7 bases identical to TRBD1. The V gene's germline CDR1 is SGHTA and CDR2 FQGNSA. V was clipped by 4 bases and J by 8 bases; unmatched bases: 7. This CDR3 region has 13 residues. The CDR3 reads CASSSDRVGGYTF. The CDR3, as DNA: TGTGCCAGCAGCTCTGACAGGGTCGGGGGCTACACCTTC.

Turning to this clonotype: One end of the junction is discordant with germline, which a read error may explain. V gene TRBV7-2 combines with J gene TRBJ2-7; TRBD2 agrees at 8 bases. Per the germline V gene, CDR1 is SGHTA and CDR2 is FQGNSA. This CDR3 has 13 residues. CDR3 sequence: CASSSSPSGGENF. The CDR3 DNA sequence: TGTGCCAGCAGTTCCTCCCCATCCGGGGGGGAGAACTTC. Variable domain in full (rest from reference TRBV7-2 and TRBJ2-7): GAGVSQSPSNKVTEKGKDVELRCDPISGHTALYWYRQSLGQGLEFLIYFQGNSAPDKSGLPSDRFSAERTGGSVSTLTIQRTQQEDSAVYLCASSSSPSGGENFGPGTRLTVT.

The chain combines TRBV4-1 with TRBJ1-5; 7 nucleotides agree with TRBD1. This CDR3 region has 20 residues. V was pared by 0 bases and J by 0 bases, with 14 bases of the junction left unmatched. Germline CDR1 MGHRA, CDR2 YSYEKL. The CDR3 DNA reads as TGCGCCAGCAGCCAAGACGGGGACAGACTACGGTGGGGTAGCAATCAGCCCCAGCATTTT. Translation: CASSQDGDRLRWGSNQPQHF.

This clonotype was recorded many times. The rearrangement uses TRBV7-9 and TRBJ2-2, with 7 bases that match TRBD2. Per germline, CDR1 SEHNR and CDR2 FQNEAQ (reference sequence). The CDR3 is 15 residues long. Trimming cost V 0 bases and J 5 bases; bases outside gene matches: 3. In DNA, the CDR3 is TGTGCCAGCAGCTTAGCCCCAGCGGGGACCGGGGAGCTGTTTTTT. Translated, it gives CASSLAPAGTGELFF.

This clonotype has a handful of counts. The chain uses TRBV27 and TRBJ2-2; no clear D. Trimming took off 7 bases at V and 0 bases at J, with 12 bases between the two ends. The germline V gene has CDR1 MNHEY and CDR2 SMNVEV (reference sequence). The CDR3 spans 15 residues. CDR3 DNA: TGTGCCAGCATCGAAACCGGAACGAACACCGGGGAGCTGTTTTTT. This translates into CASIETGTNTGELFF.

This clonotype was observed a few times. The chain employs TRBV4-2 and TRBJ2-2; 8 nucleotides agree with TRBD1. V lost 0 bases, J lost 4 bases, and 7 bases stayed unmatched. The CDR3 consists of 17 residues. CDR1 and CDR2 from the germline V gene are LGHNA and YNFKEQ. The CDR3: CASSQDTGQGGTGELFF. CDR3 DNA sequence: TGTGCCAGCAGCCAAGATACCGGACAGGGAGGCACCGGGGAGCTGTTTTTT.

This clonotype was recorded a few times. The CDR3, as DNA: TGTGCCAGCAGCTTAGGAGGTGCGGGAGGCTACGAGCAGTACTTC. It specifies CASSLGGAGGYEQYF. The genes are TRBV7-2 and TRBJ2-7, with 8 bases that match TRBD2. The CDR3 is 15 residues long. Germline CDR1 reads SGHTA; CDR2 reads FQGNSA. The V and J ends lost 1 base and 3 bases, in that order; junction bases with no gene match: 5.

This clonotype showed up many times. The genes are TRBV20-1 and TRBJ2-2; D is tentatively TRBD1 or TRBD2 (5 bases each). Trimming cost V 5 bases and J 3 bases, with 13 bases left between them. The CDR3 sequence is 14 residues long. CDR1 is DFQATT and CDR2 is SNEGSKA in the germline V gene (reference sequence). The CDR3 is CSALAGFDTGELFF. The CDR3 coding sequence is TGCAGTGCTCTAGCAGGGTTTGACACCGGGGAGCTGTTTTTT.